This TCR beta chain was identified in a study of T-cell memory formation after mild COVID-19. At the level of the study: TCR clustering was largely donor specific.

Germline V gives CDR1 DFQATT, CDR2 SNEGSKA (reference sequence). V was pared by 5 bases and J by 1 base, with 11 bases between. The CDR3 spans 13 residues. One entry per CDR3 protein, called by TCRdb with MiXCR from the 5' RACE reads. The table records 190,000 or so distinct CDR3 sequences, over 9.5% of them present only once. The study, taken as a whole, reports: Day 15 to 85 contracting clones showed balanced CD4/CD8; day 15 to 37 expanders favored CD4+. Whether second-wave clones peaking at day 37 were SARS-CoV-2 specific went unconfirmed.

In the case of this clonotype: Its target is unknown.

This sequence joins TRBV20-1 and TRBJ2-5, with a tentative D call TRBD1 (6 bases). The TCR was taken from a man aged 18-30 years who had mild COVID-19 (a few samples of this study predate the infection). Cell type and time point are not known. Source material: PBMCs or a T cell subset sorted from them (not recorded which). CDR3 DNA: TGCAGTGCTCACCGGGACACCCAAGAGACCCAGTACTTC. Protein: CSAHRDTQETQYF.